A selection of T cell receptor beta chains follows, all from one sample in a study of T cell responses to AZD1222 COVID-19 vaccine. Assay: immunoSEQ multiplex PCR; the TCRdb copy retains only in-frame clones and omits some. The data hold approximately 130,000 clones, with 80% to 95% observed a single time. This sample comprised peripheral blood, obtained on day 0 of AZD1222 vaccination. The receptors stem from an adult in good health. The CDR3 runs from the conserved cysteine through the conserved F or W. The D gene is left open where the match is weak. Clone size is given for some rows only: seen once, a few or many times, or a class if the clone is expanded.

V	D	J	size	CDR3	DNA
TRBV27	-	TRBJ2-3	once	CASSLTGSTDTQYF	TGTGCCAGCAGTTTGACGGGTAGCACAGATACGCAGTATTTT
TRBV27	TRBD1	TRBJ2-1	-	CASSPTGDEQFF	TGTGCCAGCAGTCCCACAGGGGACGAGCAGTTCTTC
TRBV6-5	TRBD2	TRBJ2-1	-	CASTWGRGLAEEQFF	TGTGCCAGCACCTGGGGTAGGGGACTAGCTGAAGAGCAGTTCTTC
TRBV7-9	-	TRBJ2-5	-	CASSFLWYQETQYF	-
TRBV29-1	-	TRBJ2-5	-	CSVYQETQYF	TGCAGCGTGTACCAAGAGACCCAGTACTTC
TRBV4-1	-	TRBJ1-1	-	CASSQLWGLDTEAFF	TGCGCCAGCAGCCAGCTCTGGGGGCTGGACACTGAAGCTTTCTTT
TRBV5-4	-	TRBJ1-3	-	CASSQGPTGNTIYF	TGTGCCAGCAGTCAGGGGCCTACTGGAAACACCATATATTTT
TRBV4-3	-	TRBJ1-3	once	CASSQDDKNGNTIYF	TGCGCCAGCAGCCAAGATGACAAGAATGGAAACACCATATATTTT
TRBV5-1	-	TRBJ2-7	-	CASSLDSYPREQYF	TGCGCCAGCAGCTTAGACAGCTACCCACGGGAGCAGTACTTC
TRBV7-9	-	TRBJ1-2	-	CASSPGVGYGYTF	TGTGCCAGCAGCCCAGGGGTAGGCTATGGCTACACCTTC
TRBV2	-	TRBJ1-6	-	CASPASRNSPLHF	TGTGCCAGCCCGGCGTCTCGGAACTCACCCCTCCACTTT
TRBV15	-	TRBJ2-1	-	CATSRATQTRGARSEQFF	TGTGCCACCAGCAGAGCCACGCAAACTAGAGGAGCACGCAGTGAGCAGTTCTTC
TRBV25-1	TRBD1	TRBJ1-1	-	CASSIRGTEAFF	TGTGCCAGCAGTATCAGGGGGACTGAAGCTTTCTTT
TRBV5-1	TRBD1	TRBJ2-7	once	CASSAMDNRGPTLTYEQYF	TGCGCCAGCAGCGCTATGGACAACAGGGGCCCCACCCTCACTTACGAGCAGTACTTC
TRBV7-9	-	TRBJ1-5	-	CASSRGINQPQHF	TGTGCCAGCAGCAGGGGGATCAATCAGCCCCAGCATTTT
TRBV27	TRBD1	TRBJ2-4	-	CASRGTGDPAVDIQYF	TGTGCCAGCAGGGGGACAGGGGACCCCGCCGTCGACATTCAGTACTTC
TRBV5-1	TRBD1	TRBJ1-2	-	CASSPGQSYGYTF	TGCGCCAGCAGCCCGGGACAGAGCTATGGCTACACCTTC
TRBV7-3	-	TRBJ1-5	-	CASSLSVNQPQHF	TGTGCCAGCAGCTTATCTGTCAATCAGCCCCAGCATTTT
TRBV2	-	TRBJ1-1	-	CASSFQTEAFF	TGTGCCAGCAGCTTCCAAACTGAAGCTTTCTTT
TRBV6-1	-	TRBJ1-1	once	CASSEKGRRGTEAFF	TGTGCCAGCAGTGAAAAAGGCAGGCGGGGCACTGAAGCTTTCTTT
TRBV28	TRBD1	TRBJ1-6	-	CASSLATGGSPLHF	TGTGCCAGCAGTTTAGCAACAGGGGGCTCACCCCTCCACTTT
TRBV29-1	-	TRBJ2-2	-	CSVEWGSTGELFF	TGCAGCGTTGAATGGGGGTCCACCGGGGAGCTGTTTTTT
TRBV6-5	-	TRBJ1-1	-	CASSSGPIFLNTEAFF	TGTGCCAGCAGTTCCGGGCCTATATTTTTGAACACTGAAGCTTTCTTT
TRBV7-2	-	TRBJ1-2	-	CASSIQGRDYGYTF	TGTGCCAGCAGCATCCAGGGGCGGGACTATGGCTACACCTTC
TRBV20-1	-	TRBJ2-5	-	CSVNQETQYF	TGCAGTGTCAACCAAGAGACCCAGTACTTC
TRBV4-1	TRBD2	TRBJ2-1	-	CASSQDLNSGLYNEQFF	TGCGCCAGCAGCCAAGATCTGAATAGCGGGCTCTACAATGAGCAGTTCTTC
TRBV5-1	-	TRBJ2-3	-	CASTERSTDTQYF	TGCGCCAGCACAGAGCGGAGCACAGATACGCAGTATTTT
TRBV2	-	TRBJ1-5	-	CASSKVEHQPQHF	TGTGCCAGCTCCAAGGTGGAGCATCAGCCCCAGCATTTT
TRBV2	-	TRBJ1-2	-	CASGLESGYGYTF	TGTGCCAGCGGTCTGGAGAGTGGCTATGGCTACACCTTC
TRBV7-2	-	TRBJ1-1	-	CASSLGTEAFF	TGTGCCAGCAGCCTTGGGACTGAAGCTTTCTTT
TRBV2	TRBD1	TRBJ2-7	-	CASSSGGSYEQYF	TGTGCCAGCAGTTCAGGGGGATCCTACGAGCAGTACTTC
TRBV7-9	-	TRBJ1-3	-	CASLRDSGNTIYF	TGTGCCAGCTTGAGGGACTCTGGAAACACCATATATTTT
TRBV29-1	TRBD1	TRBJ1-1	-	CSVAHHLINRGLKDTEAFF	TGCAGCGTTGCCCACCATCTTATAAACAGGGGGCTAAAGGACACTGAAGCTTTCTTT
TRBV28	-	TRBJ1-3	once	CASSLWADSGNTIYF	TGTGCCAGCAGTTTATGGGCAGACTCTGGAAACACCATATATTTT
TRBV15	-	TRBJ2-5	-	CATSRDLSRGGTQYF	TGTGCCACCAGCAGAGATCTCAGCAGGGGCGGGACCCAGTACTTC